This is a list of T cell receptor beta chains from one sample in a study of T cells in Graves' hyperthyroidism and ophthalmopathy. A single record per CDR3 protein comes from TCRdb applying MiXCR to the multiplex PCR reads. There are 150,000 to 200,000 distinct CDR3 sequences in the sample; around 15% occur only once, and roughly 30% lies in the top ten. The sample consisted of blood. The receptor set was obtained from a woman in her forties or fifties with Graves' hyperthyroidism. The CDR3 runs from the conserved cysteine through the conserved F or W.

J gene | V gene | CDR3 protein
TRBJ1-3 | TRBV7-2 | CASSRQEGNTIYF
TRBJ2-3 | TRBV5-1 | CASRLDRGRDTQYF
TRBJ2-2 | TRBV3-1 | CASSQGGLSGAGDTGELFF
TRBJ2-7 | TRBV19 | CASSIRGQYEQYF
TRBJ2-5 | TRBV27 | CASRRTRSEQETQYF
TRBJ1-6 | TRBV15 | CATSSQPGDSKSPLHF
TRBJ2-2 | TRBV7-6 | CASSSSWELFF
TRBJ1-1 | TRBV18 | CASSPERRNTEAFF
TRBJ2-2 | TRBV4-2 | CASSQVNRANTGELFF
TRBJ1-2 | TRBV5-1 | CASSQPGRLHNYGYTF
TRBJ2-5 | TRBV2 | CASSPFREETQYF
TRBJ2-7 | TRBV27 | CASSPGLAYEQYF
TRBJ2-5 | TRBV6-5 | CASSYSLTSGAIRETQYF
TRBJ1-1 | TRBV29-1 | CSVNRGPEAFF
TRBJ1-2 | TRBV9 | CASSANNRGEGYTF
TRBJ2-1 | TRBV5-1 | CASSLPGLVYSEQFF
TRBJ2-6 | TRBV10-3 | CAISDVLEYSGANVLTF
TRBJ2-1 | TRBV19 | CASSGVGPAGNEQFF
TRBJ2-1 | TRBV9 | CASSRPQGGYEQFF
TRBJ2-1 | TRBV29-1 | CSVEDPGRRSYNEQFF
TRBJ1-6 | TRBV15 | CATSREAGTGNSPLHF
TRBJ2-1 | TRBV7-9 | CASSLSLQGSSYNEQFF
TRBJ1-1 | TRBV5-1 | CASRPLQGRAEAFF
TRBJ1-1 | TRBV9 | CASSVRMDTEAFF
TRBJ2-7 | TRBV6-1 | CASSETDRAYEQYF
TRBJ2-5 | TRBV2 | CASKRGSAPETQYF
TRBJ1-2 | TRBV7-2 | CASSADLAVNYGYAF
TRBJ1-1 | TRBV5-1 | CASSVTGTEAFF
TRBJ1-5 | TRBV6-1 | CASSLIGTANQPQHF
TRBJ1-5 | TRBV2 | CASSEGILVSNQPQHF
TRBJ2-5 | TRBV7-2 | CASSLNGAVPQETQYF
TRBJ2-7 | TRBV28 | CTSGSGLGEQYF
TRBJ2-7 | TRBV3-1 | CASSRGQGWYEQYF
TRBJ2-7 | TRBV27 | CASSLQGIGEQYF
TRBJ2-3 | TRBV9 | CASSLFSGFTDTQYF
TRBJ2-2 | TRBV5-1 | CASSLVSANGELFF
TRBJ1-2 | TRBV6-2/TRBV6-3 | CASSGTDNYGYTF
TRBJ2-5 | TRBV28 | CASSLLAQTQYF
TRBJ1-5 | TRBV15 | CATSRDLGSNQPQHF
TRBJ2-2 | TRBV3-1 | CASSQPGLKNAGELFF
TRBJ1-4 | TRBV7-9 | CASSTLPGQGTEKLFF
TRBJ2-3 | TRBV27 | CASSFSSGGTDTQYF
TRBJ2-7 | TRBV20-1 | CSARVPGGGTYEQYF
TRBJ1-2 | TRBV19 | CASSLQGSDGYTF
TRBJ1-6 | TRBV3-1 | CASSQDTSPLHF
TRBJ1-2 | TRBV6-1 | CASSEEVGTGVYLYGYTF
TRBJ2-2 | TRBV19 | CASLDRGRLNTGELFF
TRBJ2-1 | TRBV11-2 | CASSRSPTGDNEQFF
TRBJ1-4 | TRBV11-2 | CASSLGTTTNEKLFF
TRBJ1-1 | TRBV19 | CASHWGAEAFF
TRBJ1-4 | TRBV5-1 | CASSPGRGRGNEKLFF
TRBJ1-3 | TRBV3-1 | CASSQDSGNTIYF
TRBJ2-1 | TRBV24-1 | CATSEFRELESEQFF
TRBJ1-1 | TRBV29-1 | CSVLAGTEAFF
TRBJ2-5 | TRBV28 | CASSLSIGPQYF